This T cell receptor (beta chain) was profiled in a study of beta chain features in type 1 diabetes. This clone was counted many times. Its matching antigen is unknown. CD45RO/CCR7/CD25/CD127/CD95/CD27 separated CD4+ naive, central memory, regulatory and stem cell-like memory cells by sorting. Study-level points and caveats: TCRB CDR3s were moderately but significantly shorter in Type 1 diabetes patients in all four CD4+ subsets. Small HLA sub-analyses could not settle whether HLA shapes TCRB rearrangement. Compared to healthy donors, patients appeared to have naive, central memory and Treg TCRB repertoires that were more alike.

The V gene's germline CDR1 is MNHEY and CDR2 SMNVEV (reference sequence). There are 21 residues in the CDR3. The trim removed 4 bases at V and 8 bases at J, leaving 25 bases unmatched. Expressed TCRB transcripts got sequenced, as all isolated RNA was reverse transcribed. The protocol was immunoSEQ multiplex PCR, while the TCRdb copy is restricted to in-frame clones and leaves out a portion. This sample carries 300,000 to 400,000 clones, around 9.6% of them seen once, and the ten largest clones take about 0.64%. Sequencing used central memory CD4+ T cells from blood. The clonotype comes from a man between 25 and 39 years old with type 1 diabetes. This sequence joins TRBV27 and TRBJ2-1; the match to TRBD2 covers 11 bases. CDR3 DNA sequence: TGTGCCAGCAGTTCCTCCCGAGGGGGCCTTAATCCTAGCGGGAGGTTCTATGAGCAGTTCTTC. As protein: CASSSSRGGLNPSGRFYEQFF.